A single T cell receptor (beta chain) is shown here with its context. The germline V gene encodes CDR1 SNHLY and CDR2 FYNNEI. CDR3 length: 13 amino acids. V lost 8 bases and J 2 bases, leaving 10 bases between the germline ends. These data originate in a study of blood T cell repertoires in COVID-19. Participants were aged about 18 to 89 years from roughly 26 US areas. The table came from immunoSEQ multiplex PCR; TCRdb's copy has only in-frame clones and leaves some out. In the table there are about 380,000 clones, about 90% of which are singletons. The clonotype comes from a woman under 40 who had recovered from COVID-19. This chain connects TRBV2 to TRBJ1-3, with D uncertain. The sample comprised PBMCs or T cells enriched from blood (not recorded which). The CDR3 sequence: CASHRRAGNTIYF. The CDR3 nucleotides are TGTGCCAGCCACCGGCGGGCTGGAAACACCATATATTTT.